This T cell receptor (beta chain) was found in a study of blood T cell repertoires in COVID-19. Study summary: Sites in the United States, Italy and Spain provided acute and convalescent COVID-19 samples. T cells, B-cell-depleted T cells, or PBMCs provided the cDNA or gDNA that served as material.

CDR1 is SGHTA, CDR2 FQGTGA, per germline. Trimming at V came to 6 bases and at J to 2 bases, leaving 6 bases not matched to a gene. The CDR3 is made up of 15 amino acids. Assay: immunoSEQ multiplex PCR; the TCRdb copy retains only in-frame clones and omits some. The data show 210,000 or so clones, about nine tenths seen once. The chain is built from TRBV7-3 and TRBJ2-3, with 9 bases identical to TRBD2. Sequencing was carried out using peripheral blood. This TCR derives from a woman aged 45-65 years with acute or convalescent COVID-19. CDR3 bases: TGTGCCAGCAGATTTAGCGGGGGTCCCACAGATACGCAGTATTTT. Amino acids: CASRFSGGPTDTQYF.